The 11 T cell receptor beta chains in this list originate from one sample, sequenced in a study of T-cell memory formation after mild COVID-19. TCRdb itself ran the 5' RACE reads through MiXCR, one entry per CDR3 protein. Of some 210,000 distinct CDR3 sequences listed, about a sixth were seen once; the top ten hold 2.4%. Sequenced material: PBMCs or a T cell subset sorted from them (not recorded which). All receptors derive from an adult woman who had mild COVID-19 (a few samples of this study predate the infection). Cell type and time point are not known.

The gene calls are TRBV30 and TRBJ1-3; D gene unclear. Trimming pared 0 bases from V and 4 bases from J, leaving 4 bases between. The CDR3 is made up of 12 amino acids. Germline V gene data show CDR1 as GTSNPN and CDR2 as SVGIG (reference sequence). CDR3 coding DNA: TGTGCCTGGAGTGTTGGGGGAAACACCATATATTTT. It specifies CAWSVGGNTIYF.

The chain couples TRBV6-5 to TRBJ2-7; 11 positions match TRBD1. The CDR3 contains 16 residues. Germline assignment: CDR1 MNHEY and CDR2 SVGAGI. V gave up 5 bases and J gave up 2 bases; unmatched junction bases: 8. The DNA of the CDR3 is TGTGCCAGCAGTGTAACCGGGACAGGGGGTCCCTACGAGCAGTACTTC. Translated, it gives CASSVTGTGGPYEQYF.

This clonotype came up a few times. The chain has TRBV6-6 and TRBJ1-1, with a possible D match to TRBD1 (5 bases). The CDR3 loop spans 13 amino acids. Germline values: CDR1 MNHNY, CDR2 SVGAGI (reference sequence). The ends were cut back, 3 bases at V and 1 base at J, with 6 bases in the middle. DNA of the CDR3: TGTGCCAGCAGTTATCAGGGGAACACTGAAGCTTTCTTT. This gives the protein CASSYQGNTEAFF.

The chain joins TRBV12-3 or TRBV12-4 to TRBJ1-4, with 8 bases that match TRBD1. This CDR3 has 15 amino acids. V lost 6 bases and J lost 7; bases outside the gene matches: 10. CDR3: CASSPPPRGPEKLFF. CDR3 nucleotide sequence: TGTGCCAGCAGCCCCCCCCCCAGGGGGCCTGAAAAACTGTTTTTT.

This clonotype was recorded a few times. The rearrangement links TRBV9 to TRBJ2-7; D is undetermined. Germline V gene data show CDR1 as SGDLS and CDR2 as YYNGEE. Trimming pared 2 bases from V and 2 bases from J, leaving 11 bases between. This CDR3 has 14 amino acids. The CDR3 nucleotides read TGTGCCAGCAGCGTCGGATACGGGCCCTACGAGCAGTACTTC. Translation: CASSVGYGPYEQYF.

V usage is TRBV14 and J usage is TRBJ2-7, with a possible D match to TRBD2 (6 bases). The germline V gene has CDR1 SGHDN and CDR2 FVKESK. The V and J ends lost 1 base and 7 bases respectively, with 23 bases between them. This CDR3 has 17 residues. CDR3 in DNA: TGTGCCAGCAGCCAAGTCCTGTCCCGGACGCCCGGGGGAGAGCAGTACTTC. It is translated as CASSQVLSRTPGGEQYF.

A word on this clonotype: Mismatch with germline at one junction end may stem from a read error. J is TRBJ2-2 and V is TRBV7-3, with 14 bases matching TRBD2. The CDR3 is made up of 21 amino acids. Germline V gene lookup returns CDR1 SGHTA and CDR2 FQGTGA. CDR3 nucleotides: TGTGCCAGCAGCTCCGCAGGACTAGCGGGAGGCTACTCCTTCGACACCGGGGAGCTTTTTTTT. Protein sequence: CASSSAGLAGGYSFDTGELFF.

This clonotype turned up a few times. This chain connects TRBV7-2 to TRBJ2-3; tentative D call: TRBD1 (6 bases). Germline lookup yields CDR1 SGHTA and CDR2 FQGNSA. The CDR3 covers 15 residues. V shed 5 bases and J shed 3 bases, with 15 bases lying between them. CDR3 DNA sequence: TGTGCCAGCAGCCAGGGGCGAGGACAAACAGATACGCAGTATTTT. Translation gives CASSQGRGQTDTQYF. Using reference TRBV7-2 and TRBJ2-3 for the parts outside the CDR3, the full variable domain is GAGVSQSPSNKVTEKGKDVELRCDPISGHTALYWYRQSLGQGLEFLIYFQGNSAPDKSGLPSDRFSAERTGGSVSTLTIQRTQQEDSAVYLCASSQGRGQTDTQYFGPGTRLTVL.

This clonotype showed up just a few times. The V call is TRBV5-1, the J call TRBJ1-1, with 7 nucleotides matching TRBD1. Looked up from germline, CDR1 is SGHRS and CDR2 is YFSETQ. CDR3 length equals 15 residues. V trimming: 4 bases; J trimming: 1 base; junction bases outside the gene matches: 7. CDR3 in DNA: TGCGCCAGCAGCGGCCCGGGACAGACGAACACTGAAGCTTTCTTT. This gives the protein CASSGPGQTNTEAFF.

The gene calls are TRBV12-3 or TRBV12-4 and TRBJ1-2; D gene ambiguous. The CDR3 is 15 amino acids. The V gene lost 1 base and the J gene lost 2 bases, with 11 bases spanning the gap. The CDR3 sequence is CASSLGGSENYGYTF. In DNA form, the CDR3 reads TGTGCCAGCAGTTTAGGGGGTAGCGAAAACTATGGCTACACCTTC.

The V gene is TRBV19, the J gene TRBJ2-7; 10 bases agree with TRBD1. This CDR3 is built from 15 residues. Germline lookup yields CDR1 LNHDA and CDR2 SQIVND (reference sequence). Trimming cost V 5 bases and J 7 bases; bases outside gene matches: 11. CDR3 sequence (DNA): TGTGCCAGTAGTTATCCGGCCGGGACAGGGGAAGAGCAGTACTTC. Encoded protein: CASSYPAGTGEEQYF.